The 21 T cell receptor beta chains in this list originate from one sample, sequenced in a study of cytomegalovirus exposure and HLA in healthy donors (dated 2017 in TCRdb). Library preparation used the immunoSEQ multiplex PCR assay. The table comes from immuneACCESS by way of TCRdb, which keeps in-frame sequences with V and J called. Part of the clones is missing from these tables; in studies checked, under half for an unresolved V gene and the rest for unknown reasons. The sample includes 250,000 or so clones, with nearly 90% observed a single time. The ten top clones hold 0.35% to 0.4% of the sample. Material: PBMCs. These TCRs come from a woman under 30 in good health and CMV-seronegative.

V gene TRBV6-5 combines with J gene TRBJ2-7, with a tentative D call TRBD1 (5 bases). V was clipped by 5 bases and J by 1 base, with 9 bases between them. CDR3 length: 13 amino acids. Germline V gives CDR1 MNHEY, CDR2 SVGAGI. The DNA for the CDR3 is TGTGCCAGCAGTCCCGACAGTTCCTACGAGCAGTACTTC. Amino acid sequence: CASSPDSSYEQYF.

V and J are TRBV28 and TRBJ2-7, with TRBD2 matching 15 bases. The ends lost 3 bases at V and 4 bases at J; junction bases unmatched: 1. In germline, CDR1 is MDHEN, CDR2 SYDVKM. This CDR3 has 15 amino acids. CDR3 amino acids: CASSFGLAGGYEQYV. DNA for the CDR3: TGTGCCAGCAGTTTCGGACTAGCGGGGGGGTACGAGCAGTACGTC.

The chain has TRBV6-5 and TRBJ1-2; tentative D call: TRBD1 (5 bases). V was pared by 2 bases and J by 6 bases, with 13 bases between. This CDR3 has 14 residues. Germline-derived CDR1 and CDR2 are MNHEY and SVGAGI. The CDR3 is CASSYTAGGDGYTF. The CDR3 bases are TGTGCCAGCAGTTACACGGCGGGGGGGGATGGCTACACCTTC.

CDR3 DNA sequence: TGTGCCAGCAACGTTCGGGTTGACACCGGGGAGCTGTTTTTT. Its translation: CASNVRVDTGELFF. The V gene is TRBV28, the J gene TRBJ2-2; D not resolved. V gave up 7 bases and J gave up 3 bases, with 12 bases separating them. Germline V gene lookup returns CDR1 MDHEN and CDR2 SYDVKM. This CDR3 spans 14 amino acids. The complete variable domain, with remaining parts taken from reference TRBV28 and TRBJ2-2, reads DVKVTQSSRYLVKRTGEKVFLECVQDMDHENMFWYRQDPGLGLRLIYFSYDVKMKEKGDIPEGYSVSREKKERFSLILESASTNQTSMYLCASNVRVDTGELFFGEGSRLTVL.

This clone has only one observation. The chain is built from TRBV7-2 and TRBJ2-3, with no clear D. The CDR3 sequence is 13 residues long. Germline CDR1 is SGHTA and CDR2 is FQGNSA. Trimming removed 6 bases at V and 0 bases at J, with 7 bases between. This chain's CDR3 is CASSSPSTDTQYF. Written as DNA, the CDR3 is TGTGCCAGCAGTTCCCCTAGCACAGATACGCAGTATTTT.

This chain links TRBV7-9 with TRBJ1-5, with 9 nucleotides matching TRBD1. The CDR3 has 16 amino acids. Germline-derived CDR1 and CDR2 are SEHNR and FQNEAQ (reference sequence). J lost 2 bases, V lost 3 bases, and 5 bases had no gene match. The CDR3 sequence is CASSFSQGAGNQPQHF. The CDR3 DNA reads TGTGCCAGCAGCTTTTCACAGGGGGCCGGCAATCAGCCCCAGCATTTT.

This chain connects TRBV27 to TRBJ2-1; 9 nucleotides agree with TRBD1. Germline V lookup: CDR1 MNHEY, CDR2 SMNVEV (reference sequence). This CDR3 has 15 residues. V shed 4 bases and J 3 bases; nucleotides not matched to a gene: 4. Here the CDR3 DNA reads TGTGCCAGCAGTTGGGAGGGACAGGGCTACAATGAGCAGTTCTTC. It codes for CASSWEGQGYNEQFF.

The V call is TRBV9, the J call TRBJ1-2; D is perhaps TRBD1 (6 bases). The CDR3 has 17 amino acids. Germline V gene lookup returns CDR1 SGDLS and CDR2 YYNGEE. The V end lost 3 bases, the J end lost 0 bases, and 18 bases lay between the germline ends. The CDR3 sequence is CASSARQVLSANYGYTF. The CDR3 coding sequence is TGTGCCAGCAGCGCCAGACAGGTCCTCTCGGCTAACTATGGCTACACCTTC. The variable domain in full, with the rest retrieved from reference TRBV9 and TRBJ1-2, is DSGVTQTPKHLITATGQRVTLRCSPRSGDLSVYWYQQSLDQGLQFLIQYYNGEERAKGNILERFSAQQFPDLHSELNLSSLELGDSALYFCASSARQVLSANYGYTFGSGTRLTVV.

This clone was detected only a few times. This rearrangement joins TRBV27 to TRBJ1-6; 7 bases map to TRBD1. The CDR3 totals 13 residues. Germline CDR1 and CDR2: MNHEY and SMNVEV (reference sequence). J gave up 12 bases and V 6 bases, and 8 bases lay outside the gene matches. CDR3 sequence: CASSPRQGKPLHF. The CDR3 nucleotides are TGTGCCAGCAGCCCCCGACAGGGAAAACCCCTCCACTTT.

This chain connects TRBV19 to TRBJ1-2; D is ambiguous. The germline V gene has CDR1 LNHDA and CDR2 SQIVND (reference sequence). The germline V and J ends were trimmed by 4 bases and 4 bases, with 13 bases remaining between them. The length of the CDR3 is 14 residues. Here the CDR3 DNA reads TGTGCCAGTAGTACTGCGCGGAGTAGCTATGGCTACACCTTC. This translates into CASSTARSSYGYTF.

V and J are TRBV7-9 and TRBJ1-6; 9 nucleotides align to TRBD1. The CDR3 is 16 amino acids. The V and J ends lost 0 bases and 9 bases, in that order; junction bases with no gene match: 6. Germline CDR1 SEHNR, CDR2 FQNEAQ (reference sequence). CDR3: CASSLAYGQGSSPLHF. CDR3 DNA: TGTGCCAGCAGCTTAGCTTACGGACAGGGGAGTTCACCCCTCCACTTT.

The rearrangement links TRBV5-1 to TRBJ1-1; possibly TRBD1 for D (6 bases). Looked up from germline, CDR1 is SGHRS and CDR2 is YFSETQ. The CDR3 is made up of 13 amino acids. The V end was cut by 2 bases, the J end by 8 bases, with 13 bases between. DNA of the CDR3: TGCGCCAGCAGCTTCGGCAGGGGCAACGAAGCTTTCTTT. This encodes CASSFGRGNEAFF.

The chain joins TRBV9 to TRBJ2-1; TRBD2 might be the D (6 bases). Trimming left V 0 bases short and J 5 bases short, with 9 bases between. Germline V gives CDR1 SGDLS, CDR2 YYNGEE. This CDR3 is 14 amino acids long. The CDR3 DNA reads as TGTGCCAGCAGCGTAGAGGGACTCAACAATGAGCAGTTCTTC. Residues: CASSVEGLNNEQFF.

V usage is TRBV27 and J usage is TRBJ2-2, with D maybe TRBD1 (6 bases). The CDR3 totals 18 residues. V lost 4 bases to trimming and J lost 4 bases, with 22 bases between them. CDR1 is MNHEY, CDR2 SMNVEV, per germline (reference sequence). CDR3 sequence: CASSSSNTGNPITGELFF. In DNA form, the CDR3 reads TGTGCCAGCAGTTCCTCGAATACAGGGAACCCCATCACCGGGGAGCTGTTTTTT.

This chain uses TRBV6-6 with TRBJ1-2; D unclear. This CDR3 is 15 amino acids long. The V gene lost 3 bases and the J gene lost 5 bases, with 16 bases spanning the gap. Germline V lookup: CDR1 MNHNY, CDR2 SVGAGI (reference sequence). CDR3 sequence (DNA): TGTGCCAGCAGTTATTCGGACCTACCGGGATATGGCTACACCTTC. This gives the protein CASSYSDLPGYGYTF.

The genes are TRBV29-1 and TRBJ2-7, with 9 bases lining up with TRBD1. The V and J ends lost 7 bases and 6 bases, in that order; junction bases with no gene match: 4. This CDR3 has 11 residues. Germline CDR1 and CDR2: SQVTM and ANQGSEA. The CDR3 here is CSAVDRGEQYV. The CDR3 coding sequence is TGCAGCGCTGTGGACAGGGGCGAGCAGTACGTC.

The gene calls are TRBV7-2 and TRBJ1-6; no reliable D call. Germline loops: CDR1 SGHTA, CDR2 FQGNSA. The CDR3 totals 13 residues. The V end lost 3 bases, the J end lost 16 bases, and 16 bases lay between the germline ends. The CDR3 loop reads CASSFPRALALHF. CDR3 nucleotide sequence: TGTGCCAGCAGCTTTCCCCGCGCCTTAGCTCTCCACTTT.

The chain joins TRBV6-1 to TRBJ2-7; D gene ambiguous. Germline V gene sequence: CDR1 MNHNS, CDR2 SASEGT. With 5 bases removed from V and 3 bases from J, the gap between germline ends came to 11 bases. The CDR3 spans 13 residues. The CDR3 bases are TGTGCCAGCAGTTGGGTCTCAGGCTACGAGCAGTACTTC. Protein sequence: CASSWVSGYEQYF.

This clone was counted between two and nine times. The same CDR3 also results from other DNA sequences found in this sample. The gene calls are TRBV5-1 and TRBJ2-7; 7 nucleotides line up with TRBD1. Germline V gene sequence: CDR1 SGHRS, CDR2 YFSETQ. Unmatched junction bases numbered 9, after V lost 3 bases and J lost 6 bases. This CDR3 is 14 amino acids long. For the CDR3, the DNA is TGCGCCAGCAGCTGGGGCCATACAGGGGTCGAGCAGTACTTC. Residues: CASSWGHTGVEQYF.

The V gene is TRBV6-1, the J gene TRBJ1-1; D is perhaps TRBD1 (5 bases). CDR3 size: 14 residues. V gave up 7 bases and J gave up 4 bases, with 16 bases separating them. Germline CDR1 and CDR2: MNHNS and SASEGT. The CDR3 spells CASKDSGFGTEAFF. The CDR3 nucleotides read TGTGCCAGCAAGGATTCAGGGTTTGGCACTGAAGCTTTCTTT.

The chain links TRBV19 to TRBJ1-5; 7 bases match TRBD1. CDR1 and CDR2 (germline): LNHDA, SQIVND (reference sequence). After removal of 7 bases from V and 5 bases from J, the junction contained 8 bases not matched to a gene. The CDR3 has 14 amino acids. This CDR3 is CASIKTGLDQPQHF. In DNA form, the CDR3 reads TGTGCCAGTATTAAGACAGGGCTGGATCAGCCCCAGCATTTT.